The rows below give T cell receptor beta chains drawn from one sample of a study of neurological immune-mediated disorders. TCRdb passed the 5' RACE reads through MiXCR, listing each CDR3 protein once. The sample yields about 60,000 distinct CDR3 sequences, approximately 11% seen once. Material for sequencing was PBMCs. The receptor source for this set is a male donor with HTLV-1-associated myelopathy (HAM/TSP). Each CDR3 is given with its conserved first and last residue. Fields, in order: J gene, V gene, D gene, clone size, CDR3 DNA, CDR3 protein. A D gene is named only where the DNA matches it firmly. Rows give clone size only sometimes, using once, few, many, or a class for an expanded clone.

>TRBJ2-5|TRBV5-1|.|many
TGCGCCAGTAGAACAGGGGAGACCCAGTACTTC
CASRTGETQYF
>TRBJ2-1|TRBV9|TRBD2|many
TGTGCCAGCAGCCGCGGGGGAAGCTCCTACAATGAGCAGTTCTTC
CASSRGGSSYNEQFF
>TRBJ2-5|TRBV5-5|.|many
TGTGCCAGCAGCTTGGGGTTCCAGTGGGGTCAAGAGACCCAGTACTTC
CASSLGFQWGQETQYF
>TRBJ2-3|TRBV20-1|.|many
TGCAGTGCTGAACTAGCAGATACGCAGTATTTT
CSAELADTQYF
>TRBJ2-1|TRBV11-3|.|many
TGTGCCAGCAGCTCCCAGGGGGGTCCCAACAATGAGCAGTTCTTC
CASSSQGGPNNEQFF
>TRBJ2-3|TRBV5-1|.|many
TGCGCCAGCAGCTCCTCCAGTGGAAGTACGCAGTATTTT
CASSSSSGSTQYF
>TRBJ1-5|TRBV7-8|.|many
TGTGCCAGCAGCCTGGATGTGAGTAATCAGCCCCAGCATTTT
CASSLDVSNQPQHF
>TRBJ1-2|TRBV10-3|TRBD1|many
TGTGCCATCAGTGACAAAGGGACAGGTTGGTCCCCATATGGCTACACCTTC
CAISDKGTGWSPYGYTF
>TRBJ1-5|TRBV10-3|.|many
TGTGCCATCAGTGCCGGGGACATCCAGCAGCCCCAGCATTTT
CAISAGDIQQPQHF
>TRBJ1-5|TRBV20-1|.|.
TGCAGTGCTAGAGCGGGGGTTAGCAATCAGCACCAGAATTTT
CSARAGVSNQHQNF
>TRBJ2-3|TRBV10-3|.|many
TGTGCCATCAGTGAAGCCAGGACAGATACGCAGTATTTT
CAISEARTDTQYF
>TRBJ1-2|TRBV9|TRBD1|many
TGTGCCAGCAGCGCTCGGGAACAGGGGGCGCCGTATGGCTACACCTTC
CASSAREQGAPYGYTF
>TRBJ1-1|TRBV18|TRBD1|many
TGTGCCAGCTCACGACGACAGGGCGGGAACACTGAAGCTTTCTTT
CASSRRQGGNTEAFF
>TRBJ1-1|TRBV6-6|TRBD1|many
TGTGCCAGCAGTTACTCTGGGACAGGGCTTAAAACTGAAGCTTTCTTT
CASSYSGTGLKTEAFF
>TRBJ1-2|TRBV20-1|TRBD1|many
TGCAGTGCTAGGGGGGACAGGGGGCGTGGATACTATGGCTACACCTTC
CSARGDRGRGYYGYTF
>TRBJ1-1|TRBV29-1|.|many
TGCAGCGTTCGGTGGAGGGGAGGAGGGAACACTGAAGCTTTCTTT
CSVRWRGGGNTEAFF
>TRBJ2-5|TRBV28|.|many
TGTGCCAGCAGTTTATTGGAGGGGACACGGACTGGTGAGACCCAGTACTTC
CASSLLEGTRTGETQYF
>TRBJ2-7|TRBV7-2|.|many
TGTGCCAGCAGCTCCGGGACACTATTCTACGAGCAGTACTTC
CASSSGTLFYEQYF
>TRBJ2-1|TRBV5-1|.|.
TGCGCCAGAAGCTTGATTTTATCTGGCGGGACGCCCTACAATGAGCAGTTCTTC
CARSLILSGGTPYNEQFF
>TRBJ1-5|TRBV7-8|TRBD1|many
TGTGCCAGCAGCCCAGGACAGGCCCCATTCAATCAGCCCCAGCATTTT
CASSPGQAPFNQPQHF
>TRBJ2-5|TRBV27|.|many
TGTGCCAGCAGTTTAGTGGGCCTCCTTCAAGAGACCCAGTACTTC
CASSLVGLLQETQYF
>TRBJ2-4|TRBV7-2|.|many
TGTGCCAGCAGCCTCGACAGGGAGGGAAAAAACATTCAGTACTTC
CASSLDREGKNIQYF
>TRBJ2-1|TRBV12-3/TRBV12-4|TRBD2|many
TGTGCCAGCAGTTCCAAAGGACTAGCGGGGGTCTCCTACAATGAGCAGTTCTTC
CASSSKGLAGVSYNEQFF
>TRBJ1-2|TRBV18|TRBD1|few
TGTGCCAGCTCACTCGGGACAGGCCGAGAGGGCTACACCTTC
CASSLGTGREGYTF
>TRBJ2-7|TRBV10-3|.|many
TGTGCCATCAGTGAGTCGGGACAACCCTACGAGCAGTACTTC
CAISESGQPYEQYF
>TRBJ1-5|TRBV28|.|.
TGTTCCAGTACCGCTCCCGGGCCCAATCAGCCCCAGCATTTT
CSSTAPGPNQPQHF
>TRBJ2-1|TRBV7-9|.|many
TGTGCCAGCAGCTTGAGTAGCGGCAATGAGCAGTTCTTC
CASSLSSGNEQFF
>TRBJ2-1|TRBV29-1|TRBD1|many
TGCAGCGTTGCCGGGACAGGGGTGATCAATGAGCAGTTCTTC
CSVAGTGVINEQFF
>TRBJ1-2|TRBV6-5|.|many
TGTGCCAGCAGCGATACGGGAACGCTCTCTTTCTATGGCTACACCTTC
CASSDTGTLSFYGYTF
>TRBJ2-3|TRBV5-1|TRBD2|.
TGCGCCATCAGCGACGACGGGGGGGACACAGATACGCAGTATTTT
CAISDDGGDTDTQYF
>TRBJ2-7|TRBV6-5|.|many
TGTGCCAGCAGCCCCGACGGGAAATTATACGAGCAGTACTTC
CASSPDGKLYEQYF
>TRBJ1-5|TRBV11-2|.|many
TGTGCCAGCAGCTTGGGGCCCAATCAGCCCCAGCATTTT
CASSLGPNQPQHF
>TRBJ1-1|TRBV20-1|TRBD1|many
TGCAGTGCTAGACGACAGGGCCCGAACACTGAAGCTTTCTTT
CSARRQGPNTEAFF
>TRBJ1-5|TRBV24-1|.|many
TGTGCCACCAGTGATCCTCAGGGTCCCGGACAGCCCCAGCATTTT
CATSDPQGPGQPQHF
>TRBJ1-6|TRBV5-1|TRBD1|many
TGCGCCAGCAGCTTGCCCCCCGGGACAGGGGGTAATTCACCCCTCCACTTT
CASSLPPGTGGNSPLHF
>TRBJ1-5|TRBV12-3/TRBV12-4|.|many
TGTGCCAGCAAGCCAGGGCTTCGCAATCAGCCCCAGCATTTT
CASKPGLRNQPQHF
>TRBJ1-3|TRBV7-9|.|.
.
CASSFYICSARDTGAGNTIYF
>TRBJ1-5|TRBV7-2|.|many
TGTGCCAGCAGCCCCCCAGGGGTTGGCAATCAGCCCCAGCATTTT
CASSPPGVGNQPQHF
>TRBJ1-6|TRBV4-3|.|many
TGCGCCAGCAGCCAAGGGCGGGGAGATAATTCACCCCTCCACTTT
CASSQGRGDNSPLHF
>TRBJ1-5|TRBV5-1|TRBD1|many
TGCGCCAGCAGCTTGGGGGACAGAGGGGGCCAGCCCCAGCATTTT
CASSLGDRGGQPQHF
>TRBJ2-3|TRBV12-3/TRBV12-4|.|many
TGTGCCAGCAGTCTATATACAGGTAGCACAGATACGCAGTATTTT
CASSLYTGSTDTQYF
>TRBJ2-7|TRBV12-3/TRBV12-4|.|many
TGTGCCAGCAGTTTTGGTGGGACGGGACACTACGAGCAGTACTTC
CASSFGGTGHYEQYF
>TRBJ2-1|TRBV5-1|TRBD1|many
TGCGCCAGCAGCTTAGGGGGCAGCTCCTACAATGAGCAGTTCTTC
CASSLGGSSYNEQFF
>TRBJ2-6|TRBV2|.|few
TGTGCCAGCAGTATGCTTTCTGGGGCCAACGTCCTGACTTTC
CASSMLSGANVLTF
>TRBJ2-2|TRBV12-3/TRBV12-4|.|many
TGTGCCAGCGGCAAGGACCGCAACACCGGGGAGCTGTTTTTT
CASGKDRNTGELFF
>TRBJ2-1|TRBV7-8|.|many
TGTGCCAGCAGCAACCAAAGGGACTGGCGCACTATCAATGAGCAGTTCTTC
CASSNQRDWRTINEQFF
>TRBJ1-1|TRBV5-1|.|many
TGCGCCAGCAGCTCCTCCACGATGAACACTGAAGCTTTCTTT
CASSSSTMNTEAFF
>TRBJ1-3|TRBV5-1|TRBD1|many
TGCGCCAGCAGCTTGGCCCCACGGACAGGGGTGAACACCATATATTTT
CASSLAPRTGVNTIYF
>TRBJ1-6|TRBV20-1|.|many
TGCAGTGCTAGGTCGACAGAGAGCTCCTATAATTCACCCCTCCACTTT
CSARSTESSYNSPLHF
>TRBJ2-3|TRBV9|.|many
TGTGCCAGCAGCGTGGAGGGGGGGACAGATACGCAGTATTTT
CASSVEGGTDTQYF
>TRBJ1-1|TRBV3-1|.|.
TGTGCCAGCAGCCAGGCCGATGAAGCTTTCTTT
CASSQADEAFF
>TRBJ2-5|TRBV5-1|.|many
TGCGCCAGCAGCTTGGGGCCTAGCGTCCAAGAGACCCAGTACTTC
CASSLGPSVQETQYF
>TRBJ2-1|TRBV5-1|TRBD2|many
TGCGCCAGCAGCCATCCCCCGGGACTAATGGACAATGAGCAGTTCTTC
CASSHPPGLMDNEQFF
>TRBJ1-2|TRBV7-2|.|many
TGTGCCAGCAGCTTAGACGGCGCAGGCTATGGCTACACCTTC
CASSLDGAGYGYTF
>TRBJ2-2|TRBV29-1|TRBD2|many
TGCAGCGCCCAAGAGGGGAGGGCCGGGGAGCTGTTTTTT
CSAQEGRAGELFF
>TRBJ2-3|TRBV5-1|.|many
TGCGCCAGCAGCCCGGGACTTGGCACAGATACGCAGTATTTT
CASSPGLGTDTQYF
>TRBJ2-2|TRBV7-6|.|many
TGTGCCAGCAGGTTTACAGACACCGGGGAGCTGTTTTTT
CASRFTDTGELFF
>TRBJ1-6|TRBV14|.|many
TGTGCCAGCAGCCAAGTTGGTGGGGGCCATAATTCACCCCTCCACTTT
CASSQVGGGHNSPLHF
>TRBJ2-4|TRBV28|.|many
TGTGCCAGCAGCCAGGGCCGACTAGTGGGGGGTCAGTACTTC
CASSQGRLVGGQYF
>TRBJ2-7|TRBV5-1|.|many
TGCGCCAGCAGCCCCCTGGCAGGTTCCTACGAGCAGTACTTC
CASSPLAGSYEQYF